This TCR beta chain was documented in a study of cytomegalovirus exposure and HLA in healthy donors (dated 2017 in TCRdb). Background for the entire study: An earlier analysis of approximately 550 of the donors reported about 250 Gb of sequence data and 117 million unique TCR beta sequences from about 200 million T cells. A separate validation cohort of more than 100 different subjects was used in addition to the roughly 620-subject first cohort. Of the roughly 410 genotyped donors, 65% to 90% were placed in the genetic ancestry cluster associated with self-reported Caucasian donors. To study patterns of TCR occurrence, a later analysis re-analyzed previously published TCR beta repertoires from hundreds of donors and added high-resolution HLA genotyping. The aim of the study was to test whether cataloging public T cell receptors could identify signatures of past pathogen exposure. Rather than drawing on any new phenotypic data, the later analysis identified candidate immune exposures from TCR beta sequences and the way those sequences occurred across donors. Both class I and class II loci were covered by HLA typing, at four-digit resolution. Across roughly 420 genotyped donors of the cohort, an average of approximately 220,000 unique TCR beta nucleotide sequences per donor were sequenced, and approximately 17% of those sequences were non-productive. Donor age, sex, ethnicity and CMV serostatus were collected together with the repertoire data. Typing coverage differed by locus: A, B, C, DRB1 and DQB1 were typed in roughly 620-640 donors, DQA1 in roughly 510, DPA1 in over 600, and DPB1 in just under 490. The study used immunosequencing to profile the T cell repertoires of some 600 subjects and linked those repertoires to cytomegalovirus serostatus. To decide whether each TCR beta V gene segment behaved as functional or pseudogenic, an earlier analysis of fewer than 750 of the donors relied on high-throughput TCR beta sequencing. Genome-wide SNP genotypes for about 65% of the 666 donors were used in a later genetic analysis, which treated that subset as a discovery cohort. Around 300 gigabases of sequencing data and approximately 85 million unique TCR sequences were included in an early release covering several hundred HLA-typed donors. Every discovery cohort repertoire had been produced on one sequencing platform. A handful of DR-DQ haplotypes were handled as single units for association and clustering because linkage in the cohort was strong. To predict cytomegalovirus infection status, the study brought together high-throughput TCR immunosequencing, statistical association of individual TCRs with disease status, and machine learning. Findings and caveats that apply to the study as a whole: A few of the identified cytomegalovirus-associated TCR beta chains were confirmed in vitro to be specific for cytomegalovirus antigens. The 87-base-pair reads could not distinguish some IMGT-functional V segments, including TRBV6-2 and TRBV6-3, so those segments were excluded. Linkage disequilibrium might explain the correlated functional status among segregating V segments, but an unknown experimental factor could not be ruled out. In a later analysis, HLA-associated TCR beta chains were found to be more clonally expanded and to have lower generation probabilities than equally common non-associated chains. In an earlier analysis of about 550 of the donors, most TCR beta V segments were observed in productive rearrangements about 87% or about 30% of the time, broadly matching IMGT annotations. A group of highly shared sequence variants was considered likely to be a technical artifact of the sequencing pipeline. Strong co-occurrence of HLA alleles, especially DR and DQ, made assigning TCR associations to individual alleles difficult. HLA typing was unavailable for some donors at each locus, so association tests used only the typed subset. Immune exposure information for the cohort was limited to CMV serostatus. According to the authors, the approach could potentially be generalized to other disease states and immunological phenotypes. A later genetic analysis associated a missense DCLRE1C variant with V-gene and J-gene trimming of TCR beta chains, and an independent cohort replicated the association. Most CMV-associated TCR beta chains appeared to be HLA-restricted in a later analysis, and the HLA associations seemed to be driven largely by CMV exposure. A further reported finding was that TCR beta sequences accurately predicted the HLA-A and HLA-B alleles for most subjects in the first cohort. The study listed 164 TCR beta chains as associated with cytomegalovirus. A later analysis associated about 17,000 TCR beta sequences with specific HLA alleles at a false discovery rate of 0.05. Roughly uniform sequencing depth across donors was assumed in presence/absence analyses, although this assumption may not hold. Most TCR sequences were seen in very few donors, while some public TCRs were found in many individuals. The classifier was reported to diagnose cytomegalovirus status with high specificity and sensitivity in both the original cohort and the validation cohort. Several of the top co-occurrence clusters appeared to be linked to parvovirus B19, influenza, CMV and Epstein-Barr virus, according to a later analysis. This cohort had only TCR beta chains sequenced, and the lack of alpha or paired-chain data limited which features could be detected. According to a later genetic analysis, donors in an Asian-associated ancestry cluster had fewer N-insertions in productive TCRs than the approximately 700-donor mean. In a later analysis, TCR association rates were found to vary across HLA loci, with the most associated TCRs seen for DRB1 alleles and the fewest for HLA-C alleles. Because counts were too low, seventeen rarely observed V segments, including chromosome 9 orphons, were left out of the earlier analysis of some 600 of the donors.

As regards this clone: Its antigen target is currently unknown. No per-base quality is available; no much larger clone lies one base away.

In total, more than 500 healthy bone marrow donors made up the cohort. At the time of sampling, all cohort members were nominally healthy, though unrecorded immune exposures were likely present. The donor was CMV seronegative and was included in the group of hundreds of seronegative cohort members. Each donor provided a peripheral blood sample, and peripheral blood mononuclear cells were used for TCR beta sequencing. Genomic DNA extraction from the blood cell samples was performed with the Qiagen DNeasy Blood Extraction Kit. Per the germline V gene (reference sequence), MNHNY is the CDR1 and SVGAGI is the CDR2. The CDR3 starts with the cysteine, ends with the phenylalanine, and has 16 residues. Solely the CDR3 DNA is kept, with 48 bases framed from the first base. The germline V end is reduced by 4 bases and the J end by 6 bases; junction bases left unmatched: 10. The method was the immunoSEQ multiplex PCR assay. The multiplex PCR relied on a mix of 60 forward primers for TCR Vbeta segments and 13 reverse primers for TCR Jbeta segments. The CDR3 region of rearranged TCR beta genes was amplified from genomic DNA with a multiplex PCR assay. On the Illumina HiSeq System, the amplified TCR beta libraries were sequenced as 87-base-pair reads. As for how the authors treated the data: Across the 670 or so repertoires, a later analysis counted tens of millions of unique TCR beta chains, approximately 12 million of which were shared by at least two donors. Raw reads were error-corrected and collapsed into unique sequences with a nearest-neighbor algorithm that merged closely related sequences to remove PCR and sequencing errors. CDR3 sequences were aligned to IMGT reference sequences to assign V, D and J gene segments. For a sequence to be retained, at least a six-nucleotide match to both a V gene segment and a J gene segment was required. Rearrangements were called productive when the CDR3 lacked stop codons and stayed in frame with V and J; all others were non-productive. CDR3 was defined by IMGT convention, running from the second conserved V-encoded cysteine to the conserved J-encoded phenylalanine. The earlier analysis of approximately 500 of the donors excluded sequences that lacked an unambiguous match to a single V gene segment. In an earlier analysis of around 600 of the donors, V segments were called functional above 56.7% productive rearrangements and were called segregating when the between-donor standard deviation exceeded 5%. A statistical classification framework was built for diagnosing cytomegalovirus status from the catalog of TCR beta chain sequences. A later analysis assigned V and J genes by comparing TCR nucleotide sequences with IMGT/GENE-DB human TR gene sequences. A later analysis assigned CDR3 sequences and most-parsimonious VDJ recombination scenarios with the TCRdist pipeline. In a later analysis, each TCR beta chain was defined by its CDR3 amino acid sequence together with its V-gene family, and reads without a unique V-gene family were excluded. To address suspected cross-contamination and a sequencing artifact, a later analysis removed approximately 600 highly shared, low-generation-probability nucleotide sequences. For each public chain, a later analysis derived a clonal expansion index from normalized ranks of inferred template counts within each repertoire. Generation probabilities in a later analysis came from a VDJ recombination model fitted to out-of-frame rearrangements, and those results were checked against IGoR. In a later analysis, hypergeometric tests were used to score TCR-TCR, TCR-HLA and TCR-CMV co-occurrence, with a repertoire-size bias correction applied to TCR pairs. In a later analysis, false discovery rates were estimated by permuting HLA or CMV assignments 20 times. A later analysis grouped co-occurring TCRs with DBSCAN, adding TCRdist sequence similarity when clustering within HLA-allele-positive subsets. For co-occurrence clustering, repertoires with fewer than 30,000 or more than 120,000 public chains were excluded, along with five or six repertoires with anomalous nucleotide sharing. Here the immuneACCESS table is served through TCRdb, limited to in-frame sequences with V and J called. Missing clones are a known gap in these copies; in checked studies unresolved V genes cover under half, and the rest lacks a known reason. That table furnishes V, J and clone size, whereas the DNA furnished D and trimming. The sample table contains 55,000 to 70,000 clones; only one count was recorded for 75% to 85% of them. Of the sample, under 7% is held by the ten largest clones.

This sequence was found in a male donor in good health and CMV-seronegative. The rearranged chain carries TRBV6-6 and TRBJ2-2; a stretch of 8 junction bases matches TRBD1. Sequencing was done on a sample of PBMCs. The nucleotides are TGTGCCAGCAGTTCGCCGGGACAGGCCCCCCCCGGGGAGCTGTTTTTT. The resulting protein is CASSSPGQAPPGELFF.